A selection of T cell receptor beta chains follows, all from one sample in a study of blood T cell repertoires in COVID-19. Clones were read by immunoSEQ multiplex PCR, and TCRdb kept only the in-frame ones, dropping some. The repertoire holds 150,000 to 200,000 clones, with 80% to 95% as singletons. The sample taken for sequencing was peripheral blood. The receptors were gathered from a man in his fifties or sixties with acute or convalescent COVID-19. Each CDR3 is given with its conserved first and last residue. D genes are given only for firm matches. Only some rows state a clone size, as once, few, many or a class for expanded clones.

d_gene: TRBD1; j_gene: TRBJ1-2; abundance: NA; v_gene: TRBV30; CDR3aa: CAWSPGQGYGYTF; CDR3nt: TGTGCCTGGTCACCGGGACAGGGCTATGGCTACACCTTC
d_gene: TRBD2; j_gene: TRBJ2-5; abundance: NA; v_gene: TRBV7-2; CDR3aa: CASSFRVASGGKETQYF; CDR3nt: TGTGCCAGCAGCTTTAGGGTGGCCAGCGGGGGAAAAGAGACCCAGTACTTC
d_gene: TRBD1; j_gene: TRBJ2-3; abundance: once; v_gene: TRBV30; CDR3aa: CAYNRGLGTDTQYF; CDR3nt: TGTGCCTACAACAGGGGGCTCGGCACAGATACGCAGTATTTT
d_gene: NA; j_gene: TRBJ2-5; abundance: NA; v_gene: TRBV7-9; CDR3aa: CASSSQVETQYF; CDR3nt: TGTGCCAGCAGCTCGCAGGTAGAGACCCAGTACTTC
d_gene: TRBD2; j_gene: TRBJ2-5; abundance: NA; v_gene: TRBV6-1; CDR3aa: CASSEGPGLAGETQYF; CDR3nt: TGTGCCAGCAGTGAAGGACCGGGACTAGCGGGAGAGACCCAGTACTTC
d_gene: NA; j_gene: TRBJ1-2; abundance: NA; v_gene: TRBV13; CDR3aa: CASSSSTGYGYTF; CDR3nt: TGTGCCAGCAGCTCCTCGACAGGCTATGGCTACACCTTC
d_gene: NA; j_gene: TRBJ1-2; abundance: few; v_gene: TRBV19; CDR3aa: CASSALGVQGRDGYTF; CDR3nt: TGTGCCAGTAGTGCCTTAGGGGTCCAGGGGCGTGATGGCTACACCTTC
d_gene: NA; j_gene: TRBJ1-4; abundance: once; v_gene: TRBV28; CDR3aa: CASSTPGAGGEKLFF; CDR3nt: TGTGCCAGCAGTACCCCAGGGGCGGGAGGGGAAAAACTGTTTTTT
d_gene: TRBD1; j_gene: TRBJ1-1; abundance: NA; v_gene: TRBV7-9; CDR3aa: CASSLETGVPSTTEAFF; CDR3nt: TGTGCCAGCAGCTTAGAGACAGGGGTACCCTCAACCACTGAAGCTTTCTTT
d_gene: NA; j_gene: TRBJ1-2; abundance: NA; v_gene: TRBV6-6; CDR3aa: CASSYETGRNGYTF; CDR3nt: TGTGCCAGCAGTTACGAGACAGGACGAAATGGCTACACCTTC
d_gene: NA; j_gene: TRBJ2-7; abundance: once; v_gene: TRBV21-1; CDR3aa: CASTIRGISYEQYF; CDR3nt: TGTGCCAGCACGATTAGGGGAATCTCCTACGAGCAGTACTTC
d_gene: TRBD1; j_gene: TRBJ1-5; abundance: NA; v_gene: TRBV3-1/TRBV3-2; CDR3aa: CASSQGQGGGQPQHF; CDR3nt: TGTGCCAGCAGTCAGGGACAGGGGGGAGGTCAGCCCCAGCATTTT
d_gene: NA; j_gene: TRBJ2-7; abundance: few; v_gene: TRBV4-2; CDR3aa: CASSQAHRGYEQYF; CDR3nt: TGTGCCAGCAGCCAAGCTCACCGAGGGTACGAGCAGTACTTC
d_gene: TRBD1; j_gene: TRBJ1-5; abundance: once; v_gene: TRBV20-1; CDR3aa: CSASPGTGDQPQHF; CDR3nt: TGCAGTGCTAGTCCCGGGACAGGCGATCAGCCCCAGCATTTT
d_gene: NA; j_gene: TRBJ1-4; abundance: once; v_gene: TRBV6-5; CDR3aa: CGSRGGKAEKLFF; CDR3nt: TGTGGTTCTCGAGGAGGGAAGGCTGAAAAACTGTTTTTT
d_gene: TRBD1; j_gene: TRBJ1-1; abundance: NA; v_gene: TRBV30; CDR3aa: CAWSVQGVAEAFF; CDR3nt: TGTGCCTGGAGTGTGCAGGGGGTGGCTGAAGCTTTCTTT
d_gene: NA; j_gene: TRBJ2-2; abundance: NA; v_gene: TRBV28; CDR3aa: CASKISTGELFF; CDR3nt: TGTGCCAGCAAAATCTCCACCGGGGAGCTGTTTTTT
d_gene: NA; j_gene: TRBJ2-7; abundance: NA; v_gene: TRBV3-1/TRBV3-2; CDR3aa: CASSPRVSSYEQYF; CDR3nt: TGTGCCAGCAGCCCGAGGGTGTCCTCCTACGAGCAGTACTTC
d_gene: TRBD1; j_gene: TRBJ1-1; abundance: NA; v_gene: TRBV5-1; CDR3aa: CASSARQGEREAFF; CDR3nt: TGCGCCAGCTCCGCGAGGCAGGGGGAGAGGGAAGCTTTCTTT
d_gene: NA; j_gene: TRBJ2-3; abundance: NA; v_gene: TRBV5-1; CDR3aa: CASSSGQAYADTQYF; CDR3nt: TGCGCCAGCAGCTCTGGGCAGGCGTACGCAGATACGCAGTATTTT
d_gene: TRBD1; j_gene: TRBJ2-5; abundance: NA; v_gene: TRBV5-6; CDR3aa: CASSLGGTGGRETQYF; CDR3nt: TGTGCCAGCAGCTTGGGAGGGACAGGGGGCCGAGAGACCCAGTACTTC
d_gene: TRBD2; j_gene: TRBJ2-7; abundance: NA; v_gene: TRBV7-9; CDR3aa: CASSLGGSGHYSYEQYF; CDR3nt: TGTGCCAGCAGCTTAGGCGGTAGCGGGCATTACTCCTACGAGCAGTACTTC
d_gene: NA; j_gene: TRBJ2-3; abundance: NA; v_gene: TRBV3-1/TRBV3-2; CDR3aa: CASSQGRYSKSDTQYF; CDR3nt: TGTGCCAGCAGCCAAGGTCGCTATAGCAAGTCAGATACGCAGTATTTT
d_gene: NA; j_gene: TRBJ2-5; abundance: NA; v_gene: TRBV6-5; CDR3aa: CASRTGVMIQETQYF; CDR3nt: TGTGCCAGCAGAACCGGTGTCATGATCCAAGAGACCCAGTACTTC
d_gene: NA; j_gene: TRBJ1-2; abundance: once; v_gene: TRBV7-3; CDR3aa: CASSLKDSNYGYTF; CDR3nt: TGTGCCAGCAGCTTAAAGGACAGCAACTATGGCTACACCTTC
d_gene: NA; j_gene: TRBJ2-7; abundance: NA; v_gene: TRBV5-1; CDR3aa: CASTLGTGNSYEQYF; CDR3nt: TGCGCCAGCACTTTGGGTACAGGGAACTCCTACGAGCAGTACTTC
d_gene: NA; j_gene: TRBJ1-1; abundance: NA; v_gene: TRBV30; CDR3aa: CAWSVGGYTEAFF; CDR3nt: TGTGCCTGGAGTGTAGGAGGGTACACTGAAGCTTTCTTT
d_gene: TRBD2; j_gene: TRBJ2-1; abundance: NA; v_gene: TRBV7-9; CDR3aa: CASSLQLAGGPGYNEQFF; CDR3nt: TGTGCCAGCAGCTTACAACTAGCGGGAGGGCCCGGCTACAATGAGCAGTTCTTC
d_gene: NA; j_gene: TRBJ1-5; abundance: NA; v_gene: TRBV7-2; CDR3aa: CASSLDGYGQPQHF; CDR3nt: TGTGCCAGCAGCTTAGACGGTTACGGTCAGCCCCAGCATTTT
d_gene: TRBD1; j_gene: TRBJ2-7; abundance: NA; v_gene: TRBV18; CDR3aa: CASSPGTGGGYEQYF; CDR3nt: TGTGCCAGCTCACCAGGGACAGGGGGTGGCTACGAGCAGTACTTC
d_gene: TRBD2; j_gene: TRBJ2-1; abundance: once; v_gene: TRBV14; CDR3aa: CASSQAGTSSYNEQFF; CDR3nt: TGTGCCAGCAGCCAGGCCGGGACTAGCTCCTACAATGAGCAGTTCTTC
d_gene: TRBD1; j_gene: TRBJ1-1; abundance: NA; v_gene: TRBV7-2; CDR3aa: CASSKDRGSTEAFF; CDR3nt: TGTGCCAGCAGCAAGGACAGGGGGTCCACTGAAGCTTTCTTT
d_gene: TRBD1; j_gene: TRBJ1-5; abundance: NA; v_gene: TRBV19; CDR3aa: CASSIAFGGGGQPQHF; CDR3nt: TGTGCCAGTAGTATTGCATTTGGAGGGGGCGGTCAGCCCCAGCATTTT
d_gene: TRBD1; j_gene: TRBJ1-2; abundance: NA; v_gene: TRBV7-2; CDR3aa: CASSLGQGGVGYTF; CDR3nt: TGTGCCAGCAGCTTAGGACAGGGGGGTGTTGGCTACACCTTC
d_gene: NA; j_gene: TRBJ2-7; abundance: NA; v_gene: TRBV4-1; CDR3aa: CASSQGGGGSSYEQYF; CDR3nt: TGCGCCAGCAGCCAAGGCGGCGGTGGAAGCTCCTACGAGCAGTACTTC
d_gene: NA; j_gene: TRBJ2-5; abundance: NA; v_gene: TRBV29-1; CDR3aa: CSAEREETQYF; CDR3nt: TGCAGCGCAGAACGGGAAGAGACCCAGTACTTC
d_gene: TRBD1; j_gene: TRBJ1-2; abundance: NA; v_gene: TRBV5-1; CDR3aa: CASSVRQGASRGYTF; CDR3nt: TGCGCCAGCAGCGTAAGACAGGGGGCGTCTCGGGGCTACACCTTC
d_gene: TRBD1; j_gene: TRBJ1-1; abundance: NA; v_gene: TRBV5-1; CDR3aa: CASRTGTGEGNTEAFF; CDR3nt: TGCGCCAGCAGAACTGGGACAGGGGAAGGAAACACTGAAGCTTTCTTT
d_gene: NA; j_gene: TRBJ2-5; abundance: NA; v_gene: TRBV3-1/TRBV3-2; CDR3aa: CASSQVKPQGRETQYF; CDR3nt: TGTGCCAGCAGCCAAGTAAAACCCCAGGGAAGGGAGACCCAGTACTTC
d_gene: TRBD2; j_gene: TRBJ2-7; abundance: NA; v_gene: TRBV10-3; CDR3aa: CAIGLAVSSSYEQYF; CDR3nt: TGTGCCATCGGACTAGCGGTCTCCAGCTCCTACGAGCAGTACTTC
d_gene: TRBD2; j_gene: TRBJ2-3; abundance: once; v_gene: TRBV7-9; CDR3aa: CASSRPGTSGGARDTQYF; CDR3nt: TGTGCCAGCAGCCGTCCCGGGACTAGCGGGGGGGCCCGGGATACGCAGTATTTT
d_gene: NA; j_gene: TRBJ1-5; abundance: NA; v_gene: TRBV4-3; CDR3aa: CASSQDENQPQHF; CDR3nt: TGCGCCAGCAGCCAAGATGAGAATCAGCCCCAGCATTTT
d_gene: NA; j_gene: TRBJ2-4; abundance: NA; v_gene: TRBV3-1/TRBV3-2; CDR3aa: CASSQDFGGASGAKNIQYF; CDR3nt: TGTGCCAGCAGCCAAGATTTCGGAGGGGCCAGCGGAGCCAAAAACATTCAGTACTTC
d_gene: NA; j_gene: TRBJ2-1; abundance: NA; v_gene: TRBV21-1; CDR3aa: CASSPGSGGDEQFF; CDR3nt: TGTGCCAGCAGTCCGGGGAGTGGAGGGGATGAGCAGTTCTTC
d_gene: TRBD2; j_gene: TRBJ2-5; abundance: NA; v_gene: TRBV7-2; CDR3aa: CASSLAPGGRAGETQYF; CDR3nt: TGTGCCAGCAGCTTAGCGCCGGGCGGGAGGGCCGGAGAGACCCAGTACTTC